This TCR beta chain appears in the sequencing data of a study of blood T cells in healthy people across ages. Background on the study: Per two T cells, template switching captured roughly one barcoded beta molecule.

Using a J-beta primer mix together with a sample-barcoded 5' primer, a second PCR was run for roughly 6 to 12 cycles. Each cDNA molecule carried a tag from a template-switch adaptor that contained 12 random nucleotides. TCRdb fed the 5' RACE reads into MiXCR, producing one record per CDR3 protein. The sample yields 650,000 to 700,000 distinct CDR3 sequences, approximately 52% seen once. Per germline, CDR1 SGDLS and CDR2 YYNGEE. The CDR3 totals 15 residues. V dropped 1 base and J dropped 5; count of bases not matched to a gene: 6. The study, taken as a whole, reports: Among T cells, TCR beta diversity per million cells dropped roughly linearly as age rose. When set beside aged donors, long-lived donors presented more naive CD4+ cells and higher diversity.

Concerning this clonotype itself: What it recognizes is unknown.

Material: blood. This chain links TRBV9 with TRBJ1-2; 9 bases align to TRBD1. The sequence was collected from a woman at least 80 years old in good health. CDR3: CASSVPGQGKYGYTF. For the CDR3, the DNA is TGTGCCAGCAGCGTACCCGGACAGGGGAAGTATGGCTACACCTTC.